The clone carrying this TCR beta chain has ten or more counts. No antigen is known for it. The entry originates in a study of T-cell memory formation after mild COVID-19. General study findings and limits: There were some responding clones in pre-infection memory, which suggested that cross-reactive memory had joined. Day 15 to 85 contracting clones showed balanced CD4/CD8; later expanders leaned CD4+.

5'RACE with constant-segment primers yielded barcoded, UMI-tagged TCR alpha and TCR beta cDNA libraries. TCRdb reanalysed the 5' RACE reads using MiXCR and keeps one entry per CDR3 protein. The table has roughly 29,000 distinct CDR3 sequences, 6% to 9.5% seen once. Trimming took off 6 bases at V and 5 bases at J, with 14 bases between the two ends. CDR3 size: 14 residues. The chain has TRBV12-3 or TRBV12-4 and TRBJ2-1, with D tentatively TRBD2 (6 bases). The sample comprised PBMCs or a T cell subset sorted from them (not recorded which). The TCR sequence derives from an adult woman who had mild COVID-19 (a few samples of this study predate the infection). Cell type and time point are not known. The CDR3 here is CASRPGLHDNEQFF. In DNA, the CDR3 is TGTGCCAGCAGGCCGGGACTGCACGACAATGAGCAGTTCTTC.